This T cell receptor beta chain was obtained from a study of early T cells in non-severe SARS-CoV-2 infection. For the study at large: Sequencing was performed on bulk RNA from unsorted whole blood, leaving chains unpaired. General study findings and limits: Anti-spike CD8 responses were favored by VDJdb matching, which missed private and CD4 specificities.

Tagging with unique molecular identifiers was applied to individual cDNA molecules. TCRdb passed the 5' RACE reads through MiXCR, listing each CDR3 protein once. The sample records about 76,000 distinct CDR3 sequences, 11% being singletons. The V end lost 1 base, the J end lost 0 bases, and 8 bases lay between the germline ends. The CDR3 is 15 residues long. Germline loops: CDR1 KGHSH, CDR2 LQKENI. This clonotype was found many times. Its antigen is not known. Sequences were obtained from whole blood. This chain links TRBV18 with TRBJ2-3, with D possibly being TRBD2 (6 bases). This clonotype was sampled from an adult who was a healthcare worker with PCR-confirmed SARS-CoV-2 infection or an uninfected control (not recorded which). The CDR3 coding sequence is TGTGCCAGCTCACCACAAGGGACTAGCACAGATACGCAGTATTTT. Its protein product is CASSPQGTSTDTQYF.